The 22 T cell receptor beta chains presented below share a single source sample, sequenced in a study of blood T cell repertoires in COVID-19 (TCRdb year 2020). The library came from the immunoSEQ multiplex PCR assay. TCRdb re-hosts the immuneACCESS table, in-frame sequences only. Its copies lack some clones; in the studies checked, an unresolved V gene accounts for under half of them, and the cause for the rest is not known. Present in this sample are roughly 64,000 clones, more than 75% of which were seen just once. The ten top clones hold 2.5% to 3.5% of the sample. The sample comprised peripheral blood. Receptors originate from a man aged 45-65 years with active COVID-19.

The J gene is TRBJ1-1, the V gene TRBV28, with D tentatively TRBD1 (5 bases). The CDR3 runs to 14 residues. CDR1 MDHEN and CDR2 SYDVKM come from the germline V gene. Trimming took off 2 bases at V and 6 bases at J, with 13 bases between the two ends. CDR3 region: CASSLREGSAEAFF. The CDR3 DNA reads as TGTGCCAGCAGTTTACGGGAGGGGTCGGCTGAAGCTTTCTTT.

Only a few counts were recorded for this clone. This chain links TRBV12-3 or TRBV12-4 with TRBJ2-3; D might be TRBD1 (5 bases). This CDR3 has 13 amino acids. Trimming took off 8 bases at V and 0 bases at J, with 9 bases between the two ends. In DNA form, the CDR3 reads TGTGCCAGCGATCGACAGAGCACAGATACGCAGTATTTT. Protein product: CASDRQSTDTQYF.

The chain joins TRBV6-5 to TRBJ2-7, with 7 positions matching TRBD2. The CDR3 has 15 residues. From germline, CDR1 is MNHEY and CDR2 SVGAGI. V shed 6 bases, J shed 1 base, and the junction held 9 bases outside the gene matches. The CDR3 sequence is CASSPFGGGSYEQYF. In DNA form, the CDR3 reads TGTGCCAGCAGCCCATTTGGGGGAGGGTCCTACGAGCAGTACTTC.

J is TRBJ2-1 and V is TRBV5-4; perhaps TRBD2 as D (7 bases). Germline V lookup: CDR1 SGHNT, CDR2 YYREEE (reference sequence). With 3 bases removed from V and 6 bases from J, the gap between germline ends came to 16 bases. The CDR3 consists of 15 residues. CDR3: CASSSSTRGANEQFF. CDR3 DNA sequence: TGTGCCAGCAGCTCATCGACCCGGGGGGCCAATGAGCAGTTCTTC.

The rearrangement joins TRBV9 to TRBJ2-1; TRBD1 might be the D (5 bases). V was clipped by 2 bases and J by 10 bases, with 19 bases between them. The CDR3 spans 15 residues. Germline values: CDR1 SGDLS, CDR2 YYNGEE. CDR3 bases: TGTGCCAGCAGCGTCCTGGTTGGCTCCAAGGGGGAGCAGTTCTTC. Translation gives CASSVLVGSKGEQFF. Full variable domain (missing parts from reference TRBV9 and TRBJ2-1): DSGVTQTPKHLITATGQRVTLRCSPRSGDLSVYWYQQSLDQGLQFLIQYYNGEERAKGNILERFSAQQFPDLHSELNLSSLELGDSALYFCASSVLVGSKGEQFFGPGTRLTVL.

The rearrangement uses TRBV19 and TRBJ1-5, with 7 bases aligning to TRBD1. CDR1 is LNHDA and CDR2 is SQIVND in the germline V gene (reference sequence). The CDR3 is made up of 18 amino acids. Germline trimming cut 3 bases from V and 0 bases from J; bases unmatched to any gene: 11. CDR3 coding DNA: TGTGCCAGTAGTATCCGAGCCAGGGGGGTTGATAGCAATCAGCCCCAGCATTTT. It is translated as CASSIRARGVDSNQPQHF.

The chain joins TRBV18 to TRBJ1-4; maybe TRBD1 (6 bases). CDR3 length equals 15 residues. V gave up 3 bases and J gave up 3 bases, with 11 bases separating them. Germline CDR1 KGHSH, CDR2 LQKENI. In DNA form, the CDR3 reads TGTGCCAGCTCACCGGGGCAGGGGTCTAATGAAAAACTGTTTTTT. Protein product: CASSPGQGSNEKLFF. The whole variable domain, filled in from reference TRBV18 and TRBJ1-4, reads NAGVMQNPRHLVRRRGQEARLRCSPMKGHSHVYWYRQLPEEGLKFMVYLQKENIIDESGMPKERFSAEFPKEGPSILRIQQVVRGDSAAYFCASSPGQGSNEKLFFGSGTQLSVL.

This sequence joins TRBV7-3 and TRBJ2-7; TRBD1 agrees at 7 bases. V lost 5 bases and J lost 6; bases outside the gene matches: 7. The germline V gene encodes CDR1 SGHTA and CDR2 FQGTGA. The CDR3 length is 13 residues. CDR3 coding DNA: TGTGCCAGCAGCGTGTACAGGGGCGGCGAGCAGTACTTC. The encoded protein is CASSVYRGGEQYF.

V is TRBV7-2 and J is TRBJ2-7, with D tentatively TRBD1 (5 bases). Germline V CDR1 and CDR2: SGHTA, FQGNSA. Trimming removed 5 bases from V and 7 bases from J, with 15 bases in between. CDR3 length: 13 amino acids. The CDR3 reads CASSPRGFREQYF. The CDR3 DNA sequence: TGTGCCAGCAGCCCTAGGGGCTTTAGGGAGCAGTACTTC.

The rearrangement uses TRBV28 and TRBJ2-7; D possibly corresponds to TRBD2 (5 bases). V was cut by 7 bases and J by 4 bases, with 14 bases left in between. Per the germline V gene, CDR1 is MDHEN and CDR2 is SYDVKM. The CDR3 is 13 amino acids. The CDR3 here is CASTDFTPYEQYF. Written as DNA, the CDR3 is TGTGCCAGCACGGACTTTACCCCATACGAGCAGTACTTC.

The rearrangement links TRBV3-1 (or the pseudogene TRBV3-2) to TRBJ2-3, with 9 bases matching TRBD2. Per germline, CDR1 LGHDT and CDR2 YNNKEL (reference sequence). This CDR3 has 16 amino acids. V was pared by 4 bases and J by 0 bases, with 5 bases of the junction left unmatched. The CDR3 region is CASSRGGGPSTDTQYF. CDR3 in DNA: TGTGCCAGCAGCCGCGGGGGGGGGCCGAGCACAGATACGCAGTATTTT.

The chain couples TRBV18 to TRBJ2-7, with D uncertain. CDR3 length equals 15 residues. Trimming took 2 bases from V and 4 from J, leaving 15 bases between them. Per germline, CDR1 KGHSH and CDR2 LQKENI. In DNA form, the CDR3 reads TGTGCCAGCTCACCAGGGTCATCGATGACATACGAGCAGTACTTC. Its translation: CASSPGSSMTYEQYF. The variable domain in full, completed from reference TRBV18 and TRBJ2-7, reads NAGVMQNPRHLVRRRGQEARLRCSPMKGHSHVYWYRQLPEEGLKFMVYLQKENIIDESGMPKERFSAEFPKEGPSILRIQQVVRGDSAAYFCASSPGSSMTYEQYFGPGTRLTVT.

The CDR3, as DNA: TGTGCCACCAGTGATCCCTCTGCCAGGACCGGGGAGCTGTTTTTT. It specifies CATSDPSARTGELFF. The V and J genes are TRBV24-1 and TRBJ2-2; no clear D. Germline CDR1 reads KGHDR; CDR2 reads SFDVKD. Trimming stripped 3 bases from V and 5 bases from J, with 12 bases between. This CDR3 region has 15 residues.

The chain carries TRBV7-2 and TRBJ1-5, with D unclear. Germline values: CDR1 SGHTA, CDR2 FQGNSA. CDR3 length: 15 residues. V was pared by 1 base and J by 0 bases, with 7 bases between. DNA of the CDR3: TGTGCCAGCAGCTTAGGGCAAAATAGCAATCAGCCCCAGCATTTT. This codes for CASSLGQNSNQPQHF. Full variable domain (missing parts from reference TRBV7-2 and TRBJ1-5): GAGVSQSPSNKVTEKGKDVELRCDPISGHTALYWYRQSLGQGLEFLIYFQGNSAPDKSGLPSDRFSAERTGGSVSTLTIQRTQQEDSAVYLCASSLGQNSNQPQHFGDGTRLSIL.

The genes are TRBV6-5 and TRBJ2-3; 9 nucleotides agree with TRBD2. The CDR3 loop spans 15 amino acids. The V gene's germline CDR1 is MNHEY and CDR2 SVGAGI. V lost 6 bases to trimming and J lost 2 bases; unmatched junction nucleotides: 6. The CDR3 nucleotides read TGTGCCAGCAGATTAGCGGGGGCCCTCACAGATACGCAGTATTTT. Its translation: CASRLAGALTDTQYF.

This chain uses TRBV9 with TRBJ2-7, with TRBD1 matching over 9 bases. The CDR3 contains 15 residues. Germline trimming cut 3 bases from V and 0 bases from J; bases unmatched to any gene: 4. CDR1 and CDR2 from the germline V gene are SGDLS and YYNGEE. The CDR3 protein is CASSAGQGHSYEQYF. The CDR3 DNA follows: TGTGCCAGCAGCGCCGGACAGGGGCACTCCTACGAGCAGTACTTC.

This chain uses TRBV7-6 with TRBJ2-7; 9 bases align to TRBD2. The germline gives CDR1 SGHVS, CDR2 FNYEAQ. The CDR3 has 15 residues. J was trimmed by 4 bases and V by 1 base; bases with no gene match: 5. CDR3 in DNA: TGTGCCAGCAGCTTAGAGGCTAGCGGGACATACGAGCAGTACTTC. Translation: CASSLEASGTYEQYF.

This rearrangement joins TRBV18 to TRBJ2-1, with 10 bases lining up with TRBD1. Germline V gene data show CDR1 as KGHSH and CDR2 as LQKENI. The V and J ends lost 3 bases and 9 bases, in that order; junction bases with no gene match: 8. This CDR3 has 15 amino acids. Here the CDR3 reads CASSPTGQGFGEQFF. CDR3 sequence (DNA): TGTGCCAGCTCACCCACGGGACAGGGGTTTGGTGAGCAGTTCTTC. The full variable domain, in which reference TRBV18 and TRBJ2-1 provide the parts outside the CDR3, is NAGVMQNPRHLVRRRGQEARLRCSPMKGHSHVYWYRQLPEEGLKFMVYLQKENIIDESGMPKERFSAEFPKEGPSILRIQQVVRGDSAAYFCASSPTGQGFGEQFFGPGTRLTVL.

The chain joins TRBV5-1 to TRBJ2-3; no reliable D call. The CDR3 runs to 14 residues. Trimming shortened V by 0 bases and J by 2 bases, and 7 bases separated the two germline ends. Germline assignment: CDR1 SGHRS and CDR2 YFSETQ. The DNA for the CDR3 is TGCGCCAGCAGCTTGGGACTTTACACAGATACGCAGTATTTT. Translation: CASSLGLYTDTQYF.

V is TRBV29-1 and J is TRBJ2-3, with 7 positions matching TRBD2. J lost 6 bases, V lost 7 bases, and 7 bases had no gene match. CDR1 and CDR2 (germline): SQVTM, ANQGSEA. The CDR3 spans 12 residues. The CDR3 is CSAKTAGDTQYF. CDR3 nucleotide sequence: TGCAGCGCCAAGACAGCGGGGGATACGCAGTATTTT.

J is TRBJ1-5 and V is TRBV6-5, with D perhaps TRBD1 (6 bases). CDR1 and CDR2 (germline): MNHEY, SVGAGI. V was cut by 6 bases and J by 0 bases, with 12 bases left in between. The CDR3 runs to 15 residues. CDR3 region: CASRGHYYSNQPQHF. Written as DNA, the CDR3 is TGTGCCAGCAGGGGACACTACTATAGCAATCAGCCCCAGCATTTT.

The V and J genes are TRBV6-1 and TRBJ2-4; D unresolved. The CDR3 loop spans 18 amino acids. Trimming cost V 0 bases and J 1 base, with 16 bases left between them. Per the germline V gene, CDR1 is MNHNS and CDR2 is SASEGT. CDR3 residues: CASSEAPTSSLAKNIQYF. The CDR3 DNA sequence: TGTGCCAGCAGTGAAGCCCCGACCTCTAGTCTGGCCAAAAACATTCAGTACTTC.